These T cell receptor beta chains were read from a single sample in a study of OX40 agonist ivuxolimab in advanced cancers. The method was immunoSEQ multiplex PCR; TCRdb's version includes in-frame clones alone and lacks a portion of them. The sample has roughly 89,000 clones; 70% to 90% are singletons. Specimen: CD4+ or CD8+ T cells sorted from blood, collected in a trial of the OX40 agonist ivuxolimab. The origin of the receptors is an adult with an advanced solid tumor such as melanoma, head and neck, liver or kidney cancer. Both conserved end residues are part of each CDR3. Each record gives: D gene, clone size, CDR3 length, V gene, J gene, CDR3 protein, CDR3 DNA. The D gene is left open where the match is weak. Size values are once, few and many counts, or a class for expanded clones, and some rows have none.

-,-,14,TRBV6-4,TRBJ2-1,CASSPATTYNEQFF,TGTGCCAGCAGCCCCGCCACTACCTACAATGAGCAGTTCTTC
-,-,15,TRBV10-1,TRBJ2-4,CASSEMGNAKNIQYF,TGCGCCAGCAGTGAGATGGGGAACGCCAAAAACATTCAGTACTTC
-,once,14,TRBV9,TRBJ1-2,CASSVASGAYGYTF,TGTGCCAGCAGCGTAGCTTCGGGGGCCTATGGCTACACCTTC
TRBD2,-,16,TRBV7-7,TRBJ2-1,CASSQARLAIYNEQFF,TGTGCTAGCAGCCAGGCTCGACTAGCGATTTACAATGAGCAGTTCTTC
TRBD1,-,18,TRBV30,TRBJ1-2,CASPLVSGTGRANYGYTF,TGTGCCTCCCCCTTGGTTTCCGGGACAGGGAGAGCTAACTATGGCTACACCTTC
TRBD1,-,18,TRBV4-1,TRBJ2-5,CASSQVGPRTGGSETQYF,TGCGCCAGCAGCCAAGTCGGACCCAGGACAGGGGGCTCGGAGACCCAGTACTTC
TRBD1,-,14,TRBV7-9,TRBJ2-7,CASSYGDRMYEQYF,TGTGCCAGCAGCTATGGGGACAGGATGTACGAGCAGTACTTC
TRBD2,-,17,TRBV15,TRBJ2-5,CATSRGGKREAGETQYF,TGTGCCACCAGCAGAGGGGGAAAGCGGGAGGCGGGAGAGACCCAGTACTTC
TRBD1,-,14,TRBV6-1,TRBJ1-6,CASTWDRADSPLHF,TGTGCCAGCACCTGGGACAGAGCCGATTCACCCCTCCACTTT
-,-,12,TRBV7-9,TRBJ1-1,CASSLENTEAFF,TGTGCCAGCAGCTTAGAAAACACTGAAGCTTTCTTT
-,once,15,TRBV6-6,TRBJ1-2,CASSPKQDFSYGYTF,TGTGCCAGCAGTCCCAAACAGGATTTTAGCTATGGCTACACCTTC
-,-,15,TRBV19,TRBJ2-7,CASSIEGAGSYEQYF,TGTGCCAGTAGTATAGAGGGGGCAGGCAGCTACGAGCAGTACTTC
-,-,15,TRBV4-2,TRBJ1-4,CASSQDPRIGEKLFF,TGTGCCAGCAGCCAAGATCCTAGGATAGGTGAAAAACTGTTTTTT
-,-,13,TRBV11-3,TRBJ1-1,CASSPYRGTEAFF,TGTGCCAGCAGCCCTTACAGAGGCACTGAAGCTTTCTTT
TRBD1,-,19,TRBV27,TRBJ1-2,CASSLNYRQGLSFNYGYTF,TGTGCCAGCAGTTTAAATTATCGACAGGGACTTTCCTTTAACTATGGCTACACCTTC
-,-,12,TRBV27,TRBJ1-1,CASRDSHTEAFF,TGTGCCAGCAGAGACAGTCACACTGAAGCTTTCTTT
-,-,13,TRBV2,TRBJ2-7,CASSLGARNEQYF,TGTGCCAGCAGTTTGGGGGCAAGGAACGAGCAGTACTTC
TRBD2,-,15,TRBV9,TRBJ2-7,CASSARAGGLYEQYF,TGTGCCAGCAGCGCCCGAGCGGGAGGCCTCTACGAGCAGTACTTC
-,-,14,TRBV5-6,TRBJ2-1,CATGTPFRYNEQFF,TGTGCCACTGGGACACCGTTCCGCTACAATGAGCAGTTCTTC
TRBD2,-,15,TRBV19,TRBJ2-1,CASSTSGRFHNEQFF,TGTGCCAGTAGTACTAGCGGGAGATTTCACAATGAGCAGTTCTTC
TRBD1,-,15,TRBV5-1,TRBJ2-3,CASSAARGLTDTQYF,TGCGCCAGCAGCGCGGCCAGGGGGCTCACAGATACGCAGTATTTT
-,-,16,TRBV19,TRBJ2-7,CASSIRVSRTTYEQYF,TGTGCCAGTAGTATCCGCGTGAGCAGGACCACCTACGAGCAGTACTTC
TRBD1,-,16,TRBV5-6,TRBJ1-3,CASSPFWTGTGNTIYF,TGTGCCAGCAGCCCGTTTTGGACAGGTACTGGAAACACCATATATTTT
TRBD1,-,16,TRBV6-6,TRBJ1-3,CASSYTGASSGNTIYF,TGTGCCAGCAGTTACACAGGGGCGAGCTCTGGAAACACCATATATTTT
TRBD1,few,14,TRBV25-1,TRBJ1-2,CASSAPGQVYGYTF,TGTGCCAGCAGTGCCCCAGGACAGGTCTATGGCTACACCTTC
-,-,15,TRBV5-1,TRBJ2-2,CASSGEGENTGELFF,TGCGCCAGCAGCGGCGAGGGGGAGAACACCGGGGAGCTGTTTTTT
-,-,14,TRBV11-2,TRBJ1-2,CASSFSGHPGGRSF,TGTGCCAGCAGTTTTTCCGGACACCCTGGCGGGCGCTCCTTC
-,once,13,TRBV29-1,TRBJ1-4,CSVDSGSNEKLFF,TGCAGCGTTGATTCTGGGTCGAATGAAAAACTGTTTTTT
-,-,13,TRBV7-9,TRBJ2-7,CASSGEPAYEQYF,TGTGCCAGCTCGGGGGAACCAGCCTACGAGCAGTACTTC
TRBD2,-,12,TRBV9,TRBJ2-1,CASSDRDYMQFF,TGTGCCAGCAGCGACCGGGACTACATGCAGTTCTTC
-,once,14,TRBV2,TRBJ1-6,CASSPDRADSPLHF,TGTGCCAGCAGTCCGGACCGAGCCGATTCACCCCTCCACTTT
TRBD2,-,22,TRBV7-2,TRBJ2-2,CASSLAGPATSGLNWDTGELFF,TGTGCCAGCAGCTTAGCCGGGCCGGCGACTAGCGGCCTCAACTGGGACACCGGGGAGCTGTTTTTT